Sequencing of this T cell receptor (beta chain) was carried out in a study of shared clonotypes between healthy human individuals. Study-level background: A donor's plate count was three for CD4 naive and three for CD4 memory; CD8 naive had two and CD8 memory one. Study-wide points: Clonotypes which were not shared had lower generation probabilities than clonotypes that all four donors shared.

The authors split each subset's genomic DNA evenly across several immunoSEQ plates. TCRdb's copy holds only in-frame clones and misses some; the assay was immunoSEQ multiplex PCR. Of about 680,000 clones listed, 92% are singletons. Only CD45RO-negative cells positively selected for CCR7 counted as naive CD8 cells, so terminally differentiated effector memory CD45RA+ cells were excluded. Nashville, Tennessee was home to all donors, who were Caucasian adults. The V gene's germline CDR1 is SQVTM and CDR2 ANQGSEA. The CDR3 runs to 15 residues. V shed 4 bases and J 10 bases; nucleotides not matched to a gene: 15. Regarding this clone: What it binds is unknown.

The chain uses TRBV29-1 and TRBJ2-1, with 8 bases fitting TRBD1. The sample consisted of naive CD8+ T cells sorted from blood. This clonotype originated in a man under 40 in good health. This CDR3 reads CSVVGQAGGLGEQFF. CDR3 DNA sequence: TGCAGCGTTGTAGGTCAGGCAGGGGGCTTAGGGGAGCAGTTCTTC.